These T cell receptor beta chains were read from a single sample in a study of cytomegalovirus exposure and HLA in healthy donors. Profiling relied on immunoSEQ multiplex PCR, and the TCRdb table lists in-frame clones only, not all of them. The sample shows over 200,000 clones, roughly 88% of them seen only once. The material sequenced was PBMCs. The receptor set was obtained from a woman younger than 30 in good health and CMV-seronegative. The CDR3 runs from the conserved cysteine through the conserved F or W. A D gene is named only where the DNA matches it firmly. A row's size may be missing; if present it is once, few, many or a size class.

clone size | J gene | D gene | V gene | CDR3 DNA | CDR3 protein
. | TRBJ2-7 | TRBD2 | TRBV11-3 | TGTGCCAGCAGCCTCGGGACTAGCGGGAGGGCTTACGAGCAGTACTTC | CASSLGTSGRAYEQYF
. | TRBJ2-3 | . | TRBV6-6 | TGTGCCAGCAGGGGGCCCGGGCCCACAGGACCAGATACGCAGTATTTT | CASRGPGPTGPDTQYF
. | TRBJ2-7 | . | TRBV27 | TGTGCCAGCAGTTTAGACTCGTACGAGCAGTACTTC | CASSLDSYEQYF
. | TRBJ1-2 | . | TRBV28 | TGTGCCAGCAGTTACTACTATGGCTACACCTTC | CASSYYYGYTF
. | TRBJ2-7 | TRBD1 | TRBV4-2 | TGTGCCAGCAGCCAAGAGATGGGGACAGGGGGCTACGAGCAGTACTTC | CASSQEMGTGGYEQYF
. | TRBJ2-1 | TRBD2 | TRBV10-2 | TGCGCCAGCAGTGAGTGGGCTAGCGGGATCAGTGCGAATGAGCAGTTCTTC | CASSEWASGISANEQFF
. | TRBJ2-1 | TRBD2 | TRBV28 | TGTGCCAGCAGTTCCCCGGAGAGCGGGAGAATCAATGAGCAGTTCTTC | CASSSPESGRINEQFF
. | TRBJ2-7 | TRBD1 | TRBV6-6 | TGTGCCAGCAGTTACGACAGGGTTTACGAGCAGTACTTC | CASSYDRVYEQYF
once | TRBJ2-4 | TRBD2 | TRBV5-1 | TGCGCCAGCAGCCTCAGCGGGACCAAAAACATTCAGTACTTC | CASSLSGTKNIQYF
. | TRBJ2-1 | TRBD1 | TRBV5-5 | TGTGCCAGCAGCTTATACCAGGGGGTCGGCAATGAGCAGTTCTTC | CASSLYQGVGNEQFF
. | TRBJ1-4 | . | TRBV5-6 | TGTGCCAGCAGCTCCGTGTCGGGATCTGAAAAACTGTTTTTT | CASSSVSGSEKLFF
. | TRBJ2-1 | TRBD2 | TRBV11-3 | TGTGCCAGCAGCTTCGGTCTAGCGGGAGGCAATGAGCAGTTCTTC | CASSFGLAGGNEQFF
. | TRBJ2-3 | . | TRBV2 | TGTGCCAGCAGTGAGGCCAGGTCGACAGATACGCAGTATTTT | CASSEARSTDTQYF
. | TRBJ1-2 | TRBD1 | TRBV28 | TGTGCCAGCAGCCTCGGACAGGGAAGTGGCTACACCTTC | CASSLGQGSGYTF
. | TRBJ2-7 | TRBD2 | TRBV10-1 | TGCGCCAGCAGTGAGCAAAGCGGGAAGTTCTACGAGCAGTACTTC | CASSEQSGKFYEQYF
. | TRBJ2-7 | TRBD1 | TRBV20-1 | TGCAGTGTCAGCCAGGGGGACGAGCAGTACTTC | CSVSQGDEQYF
. | TRBJ2-6 | . | TRBV28 | TGTGCCAGCAGCCTTACAGGGTGGGCTGGGGCCAACGTCCTGACTTTC | CASSLTGWAGANVLTF
few | TRBJ1-4 | . | TRBV7-8 | TGTGCCAGCAGCAGAAGTCGACAGGATCATGAAAAACTGTTTTTT | CASSRSRQDHEKLFF
. | TRBJ2-5 | . | TRBV9 | TGTGCCAGCAGCGTAGGTACAGAAGAGACCCAGTACTTC | CASSVGTEETQYF
. | TRBJ2-5 | . | TRBV6-1 | TGTGCCAGCAGTCGGGGTAAACAAGAGACCCAGTACTTC | CASSRGKQETQYF
. | TRBJ2-7 | TRBD2 | TRBV27 | TGTGCCAGCAGTCTGGGGACTAGCGGATTCTACGAGCAGTACTTC | CASSLGTSGFYEQYF
. | TRBJ2-7 | TRBD1 | TRBV27 | TGTGCCAGCAGTTTTTCTCCGACAGGGTCGGACGAGCAGTACTTC | CASSFSPTGSDEQYF
. | TRBJ2-7 | . | TRBV7-2 | TGTGCCAGCAGCTTAGGCGAGTATCATGATAGCGTTTCCTACGAGCAGTACTTC | CASSLGEYHDSVSYEQYF
. | TRBJ2-3 | TRBD1 | TRBV10-1 | TGCGCCAGCAGTGAGTCCGGGACAGGGGGCTGGGATACGCAGTATTTT | CASSESGTGGWDTQYF